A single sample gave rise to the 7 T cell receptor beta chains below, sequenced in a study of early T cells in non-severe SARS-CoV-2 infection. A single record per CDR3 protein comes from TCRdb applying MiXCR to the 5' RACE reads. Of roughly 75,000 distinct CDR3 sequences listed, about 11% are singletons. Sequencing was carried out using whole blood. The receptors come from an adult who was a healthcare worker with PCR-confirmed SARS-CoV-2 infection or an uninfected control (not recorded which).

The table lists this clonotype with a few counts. CDR3 coding DNA: TGCAGTGCTCTAGACAGGGCTCAGCCCCAGCATTTT. Translating it yields CSALDRAQPQHF. The V gene is TRBV20-1, the J gene TRBJ1-5, with 7 bases that match TRBD1. This CDR3 is built from 12 residues. Germline-derived CDR1 and CDR2 are DFQATT and SNEGSKA (reference sequence). J lost 6 bases, V lost 5 bases, and 4 bases had no gene match.

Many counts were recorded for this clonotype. CDR3: CATSDSGRGKETQYF. In nucleotides, the CDR3 is TGTGCCACCAGTGATTCTGGACGCGGCAAAGAGACCCAGTACTTC. This chain connects TRBV24-1 to TRBJ2-5, with unresolved D. V was shortened by 2 bases and J by 3 bases, with 12 bases between the two germline ends. The V gene's germline CDR1 is KGHDR and CDR2 SFDVKD. The CDR3 extends over 15 amino acids.

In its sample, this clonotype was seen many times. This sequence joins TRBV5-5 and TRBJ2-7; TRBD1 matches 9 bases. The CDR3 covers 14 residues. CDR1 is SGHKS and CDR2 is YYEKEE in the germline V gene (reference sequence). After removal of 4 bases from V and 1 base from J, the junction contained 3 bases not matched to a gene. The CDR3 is CASSPGQGSYEQYF. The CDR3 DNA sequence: TGTGCCAGCAGCCCGGGACAGGGTTCCTACGAGCAGTACTTC.

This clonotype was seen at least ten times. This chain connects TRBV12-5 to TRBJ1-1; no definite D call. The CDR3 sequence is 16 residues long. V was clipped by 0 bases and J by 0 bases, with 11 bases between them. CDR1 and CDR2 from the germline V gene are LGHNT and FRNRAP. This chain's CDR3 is CASGLVVGGMNTEAFF. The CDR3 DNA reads TGTGCTAGTGGTTTGGTGGTTGGCGGAATGAACACTGAAGCTTTCTTT. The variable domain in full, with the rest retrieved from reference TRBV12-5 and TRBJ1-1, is DARVTQTPRHKVTEMGQEVTMRCQPILGHNTVFWYRQTMMQGLELLAYFRNRAPLDDSGMPKDRFSAEMPDATLATLKIQPSEPRDSAVYFCASGLVVGGMNTEAFFGQGTRLTVV.

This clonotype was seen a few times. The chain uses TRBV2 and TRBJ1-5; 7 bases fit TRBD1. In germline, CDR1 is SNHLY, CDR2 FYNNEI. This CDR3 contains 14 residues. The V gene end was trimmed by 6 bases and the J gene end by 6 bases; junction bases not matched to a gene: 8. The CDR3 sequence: CASRGGQAGQPQHF. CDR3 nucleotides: TGTGCCAGCAGGGGAGGACAGGCCGGTCAGCCCCAGCATTTT.

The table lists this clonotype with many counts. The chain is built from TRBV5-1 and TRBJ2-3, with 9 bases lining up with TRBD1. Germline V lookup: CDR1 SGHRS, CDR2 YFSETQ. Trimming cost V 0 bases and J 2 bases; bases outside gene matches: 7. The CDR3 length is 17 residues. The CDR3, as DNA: TGCGCCAGCAGCTTGGATTCCGGGACAGGGATCACAGATACGCAGTATTTT. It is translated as CASSLDSGTGITDTQYF.

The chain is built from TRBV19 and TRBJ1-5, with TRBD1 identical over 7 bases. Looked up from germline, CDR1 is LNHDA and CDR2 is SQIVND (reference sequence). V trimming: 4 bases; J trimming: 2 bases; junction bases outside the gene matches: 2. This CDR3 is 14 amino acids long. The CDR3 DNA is TGTGCCAGTAGTAAGGGGGCTGGCAATCAGCCCCAGCATTTT. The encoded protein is CASSKGAGNQPQHF.